This T cell receptor (beta chain) was identified during a study of STAT5B mutations in CD4+ large granular lymphocyte leukemia. The protocol was immunoSEQ multiplex PCR, while the TCRdb copy is restricted to in-frame clones and leaves out a portion. The repertoire holds around 21,000 clones, with about four fifths as singletons. Study-wide results and caveats: Main leukemic clonotypes were patient-specific, but approximately 25% appeared at low frequency elsewhere.

In the case of this clone: The antigen remains unidentified.

The clonotype comes from a human donor in good health. The sample was CD4+ T cells from blood buffy coats.

CDR3 sequence reads: CASSEAPRSTDTQYF. CDR3 DNA sequence: TGTGCCAGCAGCGAGGCCCCTAGGAGCACAGATACGCAGTATTTT. V is TRBV5-8 and J is TRBJ2-3; D gene ambiguous. CDR3 length: 15 residues. With 4 bases removed from V and 0 bases from J, the gap between germline ends came to 12 bases. In germline, CDR1 is SGHTS, CDR2 YDEGEE.